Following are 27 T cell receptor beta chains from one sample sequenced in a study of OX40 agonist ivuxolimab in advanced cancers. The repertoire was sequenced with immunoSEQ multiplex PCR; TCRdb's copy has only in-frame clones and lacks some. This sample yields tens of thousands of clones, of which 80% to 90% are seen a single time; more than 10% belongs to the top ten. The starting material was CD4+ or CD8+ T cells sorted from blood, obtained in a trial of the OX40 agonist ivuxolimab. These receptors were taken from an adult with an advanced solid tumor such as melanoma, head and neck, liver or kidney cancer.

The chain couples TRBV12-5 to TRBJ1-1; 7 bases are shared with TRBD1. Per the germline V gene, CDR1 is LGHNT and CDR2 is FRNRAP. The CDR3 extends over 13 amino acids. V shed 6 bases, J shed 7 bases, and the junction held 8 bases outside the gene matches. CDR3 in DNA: TGTGCTAGTGGCTCAGACAGGGTAGGTGAAGCTTTCTTT. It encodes CASGSDRVGEAFF.

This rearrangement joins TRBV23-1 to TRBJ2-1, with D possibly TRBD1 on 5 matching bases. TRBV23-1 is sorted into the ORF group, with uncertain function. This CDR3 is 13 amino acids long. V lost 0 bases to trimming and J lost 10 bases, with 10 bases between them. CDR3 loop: CASSQSDSNEQFF. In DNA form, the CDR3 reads TGCGCCAGCAGTCAATCCGACAGTAACGAGCAGTTCTTC.

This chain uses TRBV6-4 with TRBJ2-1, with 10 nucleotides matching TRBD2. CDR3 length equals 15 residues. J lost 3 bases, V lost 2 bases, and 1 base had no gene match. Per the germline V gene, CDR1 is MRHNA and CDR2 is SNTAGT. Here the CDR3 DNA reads TGTGCCAGCAGTGACGGACTAGCGGACTACAATGAGCAGTTCTTC. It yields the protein CASSDGLADYNEQFF.

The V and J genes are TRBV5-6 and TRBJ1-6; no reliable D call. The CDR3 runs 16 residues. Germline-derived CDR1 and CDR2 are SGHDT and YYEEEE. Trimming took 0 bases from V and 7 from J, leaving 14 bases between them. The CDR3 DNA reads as TGTGCCAGCAGCTTGGCTCCTTGGCGGACGAATTCACCCCTCCACTTT. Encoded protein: CASSLAPWRTNSPLHF.

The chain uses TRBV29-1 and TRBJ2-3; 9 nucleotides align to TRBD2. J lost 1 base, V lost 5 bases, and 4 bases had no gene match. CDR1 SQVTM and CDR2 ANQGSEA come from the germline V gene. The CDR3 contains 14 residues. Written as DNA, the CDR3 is TGCAGCGTTTCTAGCGGGGCTGGCACAGATACGCAGTATTTT. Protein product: CSVSSGAGTDTQYF.

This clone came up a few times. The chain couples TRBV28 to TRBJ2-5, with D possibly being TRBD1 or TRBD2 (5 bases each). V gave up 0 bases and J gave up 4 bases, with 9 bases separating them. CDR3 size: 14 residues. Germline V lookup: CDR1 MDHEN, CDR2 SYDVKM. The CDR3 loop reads CASSLWGVRETQYF. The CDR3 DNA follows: TGTGCCAGCAGTTTATGGGGGGTACGAGAGACCCAGTACTTC.

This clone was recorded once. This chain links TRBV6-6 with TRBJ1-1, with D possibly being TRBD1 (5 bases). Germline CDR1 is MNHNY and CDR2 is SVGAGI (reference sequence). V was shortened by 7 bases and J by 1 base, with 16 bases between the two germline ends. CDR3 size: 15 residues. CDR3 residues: CASTSSQAWNTEAFF. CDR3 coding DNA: TGTGCCAGCACCTCCTCACAGGCCTGGAACACTGAAGCTTTCTTT.

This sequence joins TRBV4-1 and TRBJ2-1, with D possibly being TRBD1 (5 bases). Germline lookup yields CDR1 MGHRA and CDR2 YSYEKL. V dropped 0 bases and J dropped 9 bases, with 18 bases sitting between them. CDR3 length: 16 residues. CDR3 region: CASSQEPRQYRSEQFF. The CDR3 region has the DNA TGCGCCAGCAGCCAAGAACCGCGTCAGTACAGGAGTGAGCAGTTCTTC.

The CDR3 protein is CASSPQGDGSPLHF. In nucleotides, the CDR3 is TGTGCCAGCTCACCACAGGGGGATGGCTCACCCCTCCACTTT. The chain joins TRBV18 to TRBJ1-6, with a possible D match to TRBD1 (6 bases). In germline, CDR1 is KGHSH, CDR2 LQKENI. This CDR3 has 14 amino acids. With 1 base removed from V and 10 bases from J, the gap between germline ends came to 11 bases.

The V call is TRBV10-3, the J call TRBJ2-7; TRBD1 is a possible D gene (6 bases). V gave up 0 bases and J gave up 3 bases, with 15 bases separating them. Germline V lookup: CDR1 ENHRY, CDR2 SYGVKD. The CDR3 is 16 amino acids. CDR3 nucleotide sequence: TGTGCCATCAGTGAGTCCGACAGGTCCGGGCGCTACGAGCAGTACTTC. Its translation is CAISESDRSGRYEQYF.

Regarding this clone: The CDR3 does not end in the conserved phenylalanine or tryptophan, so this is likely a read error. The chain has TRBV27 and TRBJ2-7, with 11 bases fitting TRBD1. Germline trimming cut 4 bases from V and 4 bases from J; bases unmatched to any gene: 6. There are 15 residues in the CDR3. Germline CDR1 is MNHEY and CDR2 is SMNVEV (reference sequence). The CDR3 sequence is CASSYVGQGAYEQYL. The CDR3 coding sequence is TGTGCCAGCAGTTATGTCGGACAGGGGGCGTACGAGCAGTACCTC.

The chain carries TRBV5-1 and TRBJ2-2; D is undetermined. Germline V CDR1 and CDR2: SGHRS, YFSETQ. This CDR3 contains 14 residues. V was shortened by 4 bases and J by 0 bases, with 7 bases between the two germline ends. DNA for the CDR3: TGCGCCAGCAGCCGCCTGACGAACACCGGGGAGCTGTTTTTT. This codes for CASSRLTNTGELFF.

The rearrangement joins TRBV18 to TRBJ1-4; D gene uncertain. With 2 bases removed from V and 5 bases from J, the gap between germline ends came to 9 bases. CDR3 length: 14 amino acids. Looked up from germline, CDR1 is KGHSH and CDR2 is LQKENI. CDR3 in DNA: TGTGCCAGCTCACCAGCAGTAGGGAATGAAAAACTGTTTTTT. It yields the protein CASSPAVGNEKLFF. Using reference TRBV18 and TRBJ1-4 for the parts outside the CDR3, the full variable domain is NAGVMQNPRHLVRRRGQEARLRCSPMKGHSHVYWYRQLPEEGLKFMVYLQKENIIDESGMPKERFSAEFPKEGPSILRIQQVVRGDSAAYFCASSPAVGNEKLFFGSGTQLSVL.

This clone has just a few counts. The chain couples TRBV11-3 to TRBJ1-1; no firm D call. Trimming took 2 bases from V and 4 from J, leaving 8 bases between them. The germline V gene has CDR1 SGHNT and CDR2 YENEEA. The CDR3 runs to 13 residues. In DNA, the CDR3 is TGTGCCAGCAGCTTAACGGAGGGCACTGAAGCTTTCTTT. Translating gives CASSLTEGTEAFF. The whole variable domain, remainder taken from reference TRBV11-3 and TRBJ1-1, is EAGVVQSPRYKIIEKKQPVAFWCNPISGHNTLYWYLQNLGQGPELLIRYENEEAVDDSQLPKDRFSAERLKGVDSTLKIQPAELGDSAVYLCASSLTEGTEAFFGQGTRLTVV.

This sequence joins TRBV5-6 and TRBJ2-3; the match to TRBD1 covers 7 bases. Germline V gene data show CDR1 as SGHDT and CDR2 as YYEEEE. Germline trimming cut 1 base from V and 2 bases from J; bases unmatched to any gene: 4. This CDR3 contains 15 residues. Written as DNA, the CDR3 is TGTGCCAGCAGCTTGCAGGACAGGCACACAGATACGCAGTATTTT. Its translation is CASSLQDRHTDTQYF.

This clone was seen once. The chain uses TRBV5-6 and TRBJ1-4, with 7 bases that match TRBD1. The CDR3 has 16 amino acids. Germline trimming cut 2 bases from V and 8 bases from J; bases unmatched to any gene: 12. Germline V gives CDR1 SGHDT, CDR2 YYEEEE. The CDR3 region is CASSFRQGWSEEKLFF. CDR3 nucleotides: TGTGCCAGCAGCTTTAGACAGGGATGGTCGGAAGAAAAACTGTTTTTT.

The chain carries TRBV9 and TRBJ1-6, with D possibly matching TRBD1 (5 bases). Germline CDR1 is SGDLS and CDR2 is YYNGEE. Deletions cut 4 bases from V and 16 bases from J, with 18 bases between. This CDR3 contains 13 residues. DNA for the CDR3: TGTGCCAGCAGCTCGGGACCGTCAATGAAACTCCACTTT. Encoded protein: CASSSGPSMKLHF.

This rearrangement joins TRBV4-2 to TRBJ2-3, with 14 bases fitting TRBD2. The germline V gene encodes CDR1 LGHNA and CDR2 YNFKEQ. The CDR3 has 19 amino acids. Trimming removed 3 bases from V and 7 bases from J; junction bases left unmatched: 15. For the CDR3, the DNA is TGTGCCAGCAGCCAGTCCGGACTAGCGGGGGGCCTTGCCTGGAATACGCAGTATTTT. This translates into CASSQSGLAGGLAWNTQYF.

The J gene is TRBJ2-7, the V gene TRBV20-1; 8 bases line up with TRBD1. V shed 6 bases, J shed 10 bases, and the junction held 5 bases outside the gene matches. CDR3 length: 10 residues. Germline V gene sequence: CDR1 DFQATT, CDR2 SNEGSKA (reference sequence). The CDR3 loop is CSARTGSQYF. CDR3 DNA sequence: TGCAGTGCCAGGACAGGGAGTCAGTACTTC.

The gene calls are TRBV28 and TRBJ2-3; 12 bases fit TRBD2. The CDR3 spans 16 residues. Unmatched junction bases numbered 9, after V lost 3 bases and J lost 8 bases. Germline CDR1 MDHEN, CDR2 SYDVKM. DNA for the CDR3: TGTGCCAGCAGTTTGACTAGCGGGAGCGTTCAAGGTACGCAGTATTTT. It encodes CASSLTSGSVQGTQYF. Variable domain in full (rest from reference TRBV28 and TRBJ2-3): DVKVTQSSRYLVKRTGEKVFLECVQDMDHENMFWYRQDPGLGLRLIYFSYDVKMKEKGDIPEGYSVSREKKERFSLILESASTNQTSMYLCASSLTSGSVQGTQYFGPGTRLTVL.

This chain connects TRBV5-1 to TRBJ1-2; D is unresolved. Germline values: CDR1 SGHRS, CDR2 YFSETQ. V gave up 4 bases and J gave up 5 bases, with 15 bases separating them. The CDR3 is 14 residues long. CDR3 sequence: CASSLGGREYGYTF. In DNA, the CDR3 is TGCGCCAGCAGCCTGGGCGGGAGGGAATATGGCTACACCTTC.

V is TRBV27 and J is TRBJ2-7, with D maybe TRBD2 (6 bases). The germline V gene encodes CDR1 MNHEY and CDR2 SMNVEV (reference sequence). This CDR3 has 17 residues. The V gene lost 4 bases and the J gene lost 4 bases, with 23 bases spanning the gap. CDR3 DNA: TGTGCCAGCAGTTACAGACGCTCCGGGACCGGAGGGTACGAGCAGTACTTC. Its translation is CASSYRRSGTGGYEQYF.

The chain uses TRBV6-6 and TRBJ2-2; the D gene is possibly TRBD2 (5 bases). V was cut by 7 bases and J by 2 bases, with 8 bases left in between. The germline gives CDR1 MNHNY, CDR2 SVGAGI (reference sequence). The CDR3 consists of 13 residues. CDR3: CASTGSNTGELFF. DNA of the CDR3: TGTGCCAGCACGGGGTCTAACACCGGGGAGCTGTTTTTT.

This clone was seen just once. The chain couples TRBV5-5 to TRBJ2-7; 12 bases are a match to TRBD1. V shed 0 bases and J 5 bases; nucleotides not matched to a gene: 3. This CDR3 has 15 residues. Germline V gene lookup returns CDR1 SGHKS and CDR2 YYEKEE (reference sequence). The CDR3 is CASSLAGTGGHEQYF. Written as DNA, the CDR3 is TGTGCCAGCAGCTTGGCCGGGACAGGGGGCCACGAGCAGTACTTC.

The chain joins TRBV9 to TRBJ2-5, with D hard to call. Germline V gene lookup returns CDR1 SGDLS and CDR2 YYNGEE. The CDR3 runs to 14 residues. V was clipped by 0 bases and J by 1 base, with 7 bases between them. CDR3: CASSVGGSQETQYF. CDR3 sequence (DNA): TGTGCCAGCAGCGTAGGGGGTAGCCAAGAGACCCAGTACTTC.

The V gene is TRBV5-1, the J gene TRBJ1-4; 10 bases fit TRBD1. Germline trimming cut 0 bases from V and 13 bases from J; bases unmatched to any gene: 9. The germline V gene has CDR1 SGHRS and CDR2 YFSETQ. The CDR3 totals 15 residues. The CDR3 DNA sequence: TGCGCCAGCAGCTTGGATAGACAGGGGGCAGCAAGACTGTTTTTT. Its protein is CASSLDRQGAARLFF. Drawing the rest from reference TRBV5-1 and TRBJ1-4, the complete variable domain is KAGVTQTPRYLIKTRGQQVTLSCSPISGHRSVSWYQQTPGQGLQFLFEYFSETQRNKGNFPGRFSGRQFSNSRSEMNVSTLELGDSALYLCASSLDRQGAARLFFGSGTQLSVL.

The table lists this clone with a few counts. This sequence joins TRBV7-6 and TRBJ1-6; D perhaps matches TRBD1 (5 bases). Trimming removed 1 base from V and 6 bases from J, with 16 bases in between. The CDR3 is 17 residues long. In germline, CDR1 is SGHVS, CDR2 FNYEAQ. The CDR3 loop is CASSLVGGDLGNSPLHF. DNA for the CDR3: TGTGCCAGCAGCTTAGTGGGCGGGGACCTCGGTAATTCACCCCTCCACTTT.